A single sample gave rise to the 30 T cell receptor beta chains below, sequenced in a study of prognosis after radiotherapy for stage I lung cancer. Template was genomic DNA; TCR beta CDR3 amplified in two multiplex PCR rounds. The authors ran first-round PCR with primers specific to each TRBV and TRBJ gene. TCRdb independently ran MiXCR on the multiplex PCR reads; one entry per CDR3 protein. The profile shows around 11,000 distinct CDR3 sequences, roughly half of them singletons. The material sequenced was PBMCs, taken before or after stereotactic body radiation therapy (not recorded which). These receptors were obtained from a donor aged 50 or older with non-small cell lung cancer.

The chain's CDR3 is CASSIDGTGAYEQYF. CDR3 nucleotide sequence: TGTGCCAGTAGTATAGATGGGACAGGGGCCTACGAGCAGTACTTC. The chain combines TRBV19 with TRBJ2-7; 10 bases align to TRBD1. The CDR3 is 15 residues long. Germline CDR1 is LNHDA and CDR2 is SQIVND (reference sequence). V was pared by 0 bases and J by 2 bases, with 1 base of the junction left unmatched.

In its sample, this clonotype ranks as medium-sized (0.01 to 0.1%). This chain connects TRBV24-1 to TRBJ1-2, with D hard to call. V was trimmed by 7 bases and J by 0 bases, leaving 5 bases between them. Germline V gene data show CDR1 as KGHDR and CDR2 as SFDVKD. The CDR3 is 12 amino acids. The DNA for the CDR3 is TGTGCCACCAGAGATCCTAACTATGGCTACACCTTC. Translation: CATRDPNYGYTF.

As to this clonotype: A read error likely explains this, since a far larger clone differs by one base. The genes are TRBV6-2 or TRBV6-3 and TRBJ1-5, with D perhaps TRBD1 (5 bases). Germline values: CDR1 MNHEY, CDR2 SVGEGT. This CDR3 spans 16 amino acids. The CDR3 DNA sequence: TGTGCCAGCATTTACGCCAGAGGGACTGGGGATCAGCCCCAGCATTTT. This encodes CASIYARGTGDQPQHF.

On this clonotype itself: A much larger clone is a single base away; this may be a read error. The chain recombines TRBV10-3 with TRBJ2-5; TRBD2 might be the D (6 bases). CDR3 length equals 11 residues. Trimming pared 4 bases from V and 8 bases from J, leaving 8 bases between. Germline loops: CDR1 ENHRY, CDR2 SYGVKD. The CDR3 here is CAISGGDTQYF. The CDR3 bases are TGTGCCATCAGTGGGGGGGATACCCAGTACTTC.

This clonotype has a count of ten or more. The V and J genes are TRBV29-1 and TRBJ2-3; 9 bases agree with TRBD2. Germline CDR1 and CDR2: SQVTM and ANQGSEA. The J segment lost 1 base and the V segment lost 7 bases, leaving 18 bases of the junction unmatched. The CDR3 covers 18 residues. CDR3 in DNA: TGCAGCGCAAGGGGGCTAGCGGGGACTTCTATTGGCACAGATACGCAGTATTTT. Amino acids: CSARGLAGTSIGTDTQYF.

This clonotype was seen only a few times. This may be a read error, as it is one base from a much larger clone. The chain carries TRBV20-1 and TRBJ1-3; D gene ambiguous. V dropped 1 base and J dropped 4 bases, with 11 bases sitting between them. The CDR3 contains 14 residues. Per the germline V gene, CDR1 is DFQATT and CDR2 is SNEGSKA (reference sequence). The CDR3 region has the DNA TGCAGTGCTAGAGGCAAGCCTGGGGGAAACACCATATATTTT. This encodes CSARGKPGGNTIYF.

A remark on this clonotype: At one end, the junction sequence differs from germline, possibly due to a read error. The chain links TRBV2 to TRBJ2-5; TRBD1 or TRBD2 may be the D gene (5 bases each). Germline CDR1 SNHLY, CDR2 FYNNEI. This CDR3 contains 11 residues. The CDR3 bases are TGTGCTAGCAGTGAATGGGACCCCCAGTACTTC. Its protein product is CASSEWDPQYF.

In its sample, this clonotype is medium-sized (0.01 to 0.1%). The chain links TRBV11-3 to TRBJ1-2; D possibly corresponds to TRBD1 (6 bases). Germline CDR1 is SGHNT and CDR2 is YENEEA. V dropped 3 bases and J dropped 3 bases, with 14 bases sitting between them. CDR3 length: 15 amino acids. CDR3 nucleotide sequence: TGTGCCAGCAGCTTTGGGGGGCCAAGGGACTATGGCTACACCTTC. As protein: CASSFGGPRDYGYTF.

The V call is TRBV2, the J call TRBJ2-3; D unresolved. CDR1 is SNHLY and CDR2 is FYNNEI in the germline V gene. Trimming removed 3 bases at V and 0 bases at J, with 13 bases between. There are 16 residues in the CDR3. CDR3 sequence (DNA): TGTGCCAGCAGTGATTATGCGGTTGGGAGCACAGATACGCAGTATTTT. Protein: CASSDYAVGSTDTQYF.

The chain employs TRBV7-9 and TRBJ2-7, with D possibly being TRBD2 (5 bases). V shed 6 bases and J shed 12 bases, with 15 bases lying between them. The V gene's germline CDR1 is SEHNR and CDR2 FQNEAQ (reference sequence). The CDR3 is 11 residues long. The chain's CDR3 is CASRRTLGLYF. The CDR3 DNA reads TGTGCCAGCAGACGGACTCTTGGACTGTACTTC.

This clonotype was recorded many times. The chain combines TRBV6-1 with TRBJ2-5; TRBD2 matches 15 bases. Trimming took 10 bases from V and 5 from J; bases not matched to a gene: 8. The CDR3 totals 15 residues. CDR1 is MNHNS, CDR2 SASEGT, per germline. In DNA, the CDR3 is TGTGCCACCGCCGGGACTAGCGGGGGGATGGAGACCCAGTACTTC. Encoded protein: CATAGTSGGMETQYF.

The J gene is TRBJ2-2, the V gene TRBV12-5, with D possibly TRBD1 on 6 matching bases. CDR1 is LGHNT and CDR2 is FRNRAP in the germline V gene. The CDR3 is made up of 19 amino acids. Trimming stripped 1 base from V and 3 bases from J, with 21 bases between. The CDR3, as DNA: TGTGCTAGTGGTTTGGGTATACTGGGCAGGGGTCTTTACACCGGGGAGCTGTTTTTT. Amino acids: CASGLGILGRGLYTGELFF. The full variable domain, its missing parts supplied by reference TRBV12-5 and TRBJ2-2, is DARVTQTPRHKVTEMGQEVTMRCQPILGHNTVFWYRQTMMQGLELLAYFRNRAPLDDSGMPKDRFSAEMPDATLATLKIQPSEPRDSAVYFCASGLGILGRGLYTGELFFGEGSRLTVL.

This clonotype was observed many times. The CDR3 sequence: CASSGETQYF. For the CDR3, the DNA is TGTGCCAGCAGTGGAGAGACCCAGTACTTC. The rearrangement uses TRBV2 and TRBJ2-5, with no clear D. Per germline, CDR1 SNHLY and CDR2 FYNNEI. The ends were cut back, 4 bases at V and 4 bases at J, with 1 base in the middle. CDR3 length equals 10 residues. Filled out from reference TRBV2 and TRBJ2-5, the complete variable domain reads EPEVTQTPSHQVTQMGQEVILRCVPISNHLYFYWYRQILGQKVEFLVSFYNNEISEKSEIFDDQFSVERPDGSNFTLKIRSTKLEDSAMYFCASSGETQYFGPGTRLLVL.

CDR3 amino acids: CASSGSGTAYGYTF. The CDR3 DNA sequence: TGTGCCAGTAGTGGCTCCGGGACGGCCTATGGCTACACCTTC. This chain links TRBV19 with TRBJ1-2; a weak D match, TRBD1 (5 bases). The CDR3 length is 14 residues. The germline CDR1 and CDR2 sequences are LNHDA and SQIVND (reference sequence). Trimming removed 5 bases at V and 4 bases at J, with 14 bases between.

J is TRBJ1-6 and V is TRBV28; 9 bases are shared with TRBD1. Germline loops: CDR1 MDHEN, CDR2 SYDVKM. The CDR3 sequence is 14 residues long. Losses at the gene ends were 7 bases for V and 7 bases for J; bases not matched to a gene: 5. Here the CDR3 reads CASTPGQGNSPLHF. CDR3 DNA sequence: TGTGCCAGCACCCCTGGACAGGGGAATTCACCCCTCCACTTT. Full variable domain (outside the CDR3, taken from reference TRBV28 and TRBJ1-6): DVKVTQSSRYLVKRTGEKVFLECVQDMDHENMFWYRQDPGLGLRLIYFSYDVKMKEKGDIPEGYSVSREKKERFSLILESASTNQTSMYLCASTPGQGNSPLHFGNGTRLTVT.

CDR3 DNA sequence: TGCGCCAGCAGCATTACAGGGGGCGAAGAGACCCAGTACTTC. It codes for CASSITGGEETQYF. The V gene is TRBV5-1, the J gene TRBJ2-5, with 9 bases fitting TRBD1. Germline trimming cut 4 bases from V and 3 bases from J; bases unmatched to any gene: 4. The germline gives CDR1 SGHRS, CDR2 YFSETQ. The length of the CDR3 is 14 residues.

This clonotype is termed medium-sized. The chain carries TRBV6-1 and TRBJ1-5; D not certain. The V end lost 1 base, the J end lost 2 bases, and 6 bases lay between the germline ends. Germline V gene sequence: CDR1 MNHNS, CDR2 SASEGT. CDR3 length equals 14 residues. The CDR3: CASSEDGGNQPQHF. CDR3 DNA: TGTGCCAGCAGTGAAGACGGGGGCAATCAGCCCCAGCATTTT.

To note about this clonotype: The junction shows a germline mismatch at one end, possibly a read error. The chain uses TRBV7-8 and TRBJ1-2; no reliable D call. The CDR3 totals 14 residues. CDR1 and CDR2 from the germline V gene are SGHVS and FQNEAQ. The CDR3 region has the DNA TGTGCCAGCAGCTTAACAAAGGGCGTAGACGGCTACACTTTC. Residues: CASSLTKGVDGYTF. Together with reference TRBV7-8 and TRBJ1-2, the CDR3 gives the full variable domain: GAGVSQSPRYKVAKRGQDVALRCDPISGHVSLFWYQQALGQGPEFLTYFQNEAQLDKSGLPSDRFFAERPEGSVSTLKIQRTQQEDSAVYLCASSLTKGVDGYTFGSGTRLTVV.

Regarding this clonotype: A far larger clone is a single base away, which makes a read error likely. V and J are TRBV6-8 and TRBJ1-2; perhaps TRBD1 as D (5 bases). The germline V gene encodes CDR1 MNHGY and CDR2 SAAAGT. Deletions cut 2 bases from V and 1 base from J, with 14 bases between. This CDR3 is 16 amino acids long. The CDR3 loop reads CASSYQYGAFNYGYTF. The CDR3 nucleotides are TGTGCCAGCAGTTACCAATATGGGGCGTTTAACTATGGCTACACCTTC.

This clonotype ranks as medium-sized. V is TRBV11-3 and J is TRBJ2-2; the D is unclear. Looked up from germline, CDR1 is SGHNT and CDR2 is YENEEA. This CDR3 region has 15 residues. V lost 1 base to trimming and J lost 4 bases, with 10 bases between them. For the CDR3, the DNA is TGTGCCAGCAGCTTAGGGCAGCTTCTCACCGGGGAGCTGTTTTTT. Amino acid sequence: CASSLGQLLTGELFF.

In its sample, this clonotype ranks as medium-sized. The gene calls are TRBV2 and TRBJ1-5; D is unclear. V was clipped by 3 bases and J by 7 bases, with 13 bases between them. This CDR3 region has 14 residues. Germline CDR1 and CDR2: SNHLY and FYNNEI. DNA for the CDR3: TGTGCCAGCAGTGACGCGGCAGTTGGGCAGCCCCAGCATTTT. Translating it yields CASSDAAVGQPQHF. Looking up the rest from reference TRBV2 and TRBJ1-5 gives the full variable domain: EPEVTQTPSHQVTQMGQEVILRCVPISNHLYFYWYRQILGQKVEFLVSFYNNEISEKSEIFDDQFSVERPDGSNFTLKIRSTKLEDSAMYFCASSDAAVGQPQHFGDGTRLSIL.

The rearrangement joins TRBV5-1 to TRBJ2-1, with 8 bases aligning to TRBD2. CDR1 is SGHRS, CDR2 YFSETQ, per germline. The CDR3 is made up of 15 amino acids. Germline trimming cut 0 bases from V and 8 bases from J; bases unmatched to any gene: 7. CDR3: CASSLATGRAHEQFF. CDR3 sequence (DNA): TGCGCCAGCAGCTTGGCCACCGGGAGGGCCCATGAGCAGTTCTTC.

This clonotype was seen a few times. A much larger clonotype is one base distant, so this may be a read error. The DNA of the CDR3 is TGTGCCATCAGTGACAGGGTTGGGGAAAAACTGTTTTTT. Translating it yields CAISDRVGEKLFF. The chain couples TRBV25-1 to TRBJ1-4; 7 bases map to TRBD1. The CDR3 contains 13 residues. Germline loops: CDR1 MGHDK, CDR2 SYGVNS.

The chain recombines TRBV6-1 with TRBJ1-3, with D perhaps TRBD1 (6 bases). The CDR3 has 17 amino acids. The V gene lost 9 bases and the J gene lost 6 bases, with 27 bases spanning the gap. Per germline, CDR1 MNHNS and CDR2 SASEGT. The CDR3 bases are TGTGCCAGTCGTATTTTCTCGGGGGGCCGGGATGTAAACACCATATATTTT. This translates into CASRIFSGGRDVNTIYF.

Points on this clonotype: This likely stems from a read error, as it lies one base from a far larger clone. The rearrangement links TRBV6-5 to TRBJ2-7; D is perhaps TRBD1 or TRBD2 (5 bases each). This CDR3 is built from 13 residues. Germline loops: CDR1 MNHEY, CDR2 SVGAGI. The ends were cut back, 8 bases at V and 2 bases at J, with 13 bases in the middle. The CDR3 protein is CASGDGLAYEQYF. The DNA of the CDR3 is TGTGCCAGCGGGGACGGATTAGCCTACGAGCAGTACTTC.

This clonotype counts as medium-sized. CDR3 residues: CASSVAAHSTDTQYF. Written as DNA, the CDR3 is TGTGCCAGCAGCGTAGCGGCACATTCCACAGATACGCAGTATTTT. This chain uses TRBV9 with TRBJ2-3; the D is unclear. Germline loops: CDR1 SGDLS, CDR2 YYNGEE. CDR3 length: 15 amino acids. V was pared by 0 bases and J by 2 bases, with 10 bases between. The full variable domain, in which reference TRBV9 and TRBJ2-3 provide the parts outside the CDR3, is DSGVTQTPKHLITATGQRVTLRCSPRSGDLSVYWYQQSLDQGLQFLIQYYNGEERAKGNILERFSAQQFPDLHSELNLSSLELGDSALYFCASSVAAHSTDTQYFGPGTRLTVL.

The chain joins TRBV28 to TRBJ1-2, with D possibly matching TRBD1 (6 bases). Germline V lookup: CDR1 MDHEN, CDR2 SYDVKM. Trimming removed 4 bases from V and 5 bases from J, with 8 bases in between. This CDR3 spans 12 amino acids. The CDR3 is CASSWQGYGYTF. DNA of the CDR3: TGTGCCAGCAGTTGGCAGGGGTATGGCTACACCTTC.

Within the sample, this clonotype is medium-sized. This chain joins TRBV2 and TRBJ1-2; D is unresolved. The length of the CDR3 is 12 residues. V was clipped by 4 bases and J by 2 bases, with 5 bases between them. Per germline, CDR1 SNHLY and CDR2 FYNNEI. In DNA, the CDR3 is TGTGCCAGCAGTGTGGAAAACTATGGCTACACCTTC. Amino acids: CASSVENYGYTF. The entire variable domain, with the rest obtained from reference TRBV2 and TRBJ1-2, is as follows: EPEVTQTPSHQVTQMGQEVILRCVPISNHLYFYWYRQILGQKVEFLVSFYNNEISEKSEIFDDQFSVERPDGSNFTLKIRSTKLEDSAMYFCASSVENYGYTFGSGTRLTVV.

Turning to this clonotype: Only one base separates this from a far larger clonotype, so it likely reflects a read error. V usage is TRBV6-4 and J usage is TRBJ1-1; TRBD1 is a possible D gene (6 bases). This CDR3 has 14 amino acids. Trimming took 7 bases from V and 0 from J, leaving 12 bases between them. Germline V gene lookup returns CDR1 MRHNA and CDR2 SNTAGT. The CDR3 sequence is CASNEGDMNTEAFF. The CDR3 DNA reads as TGTGCCAGCAATGAGGGGGATATGAACACTGAAGCTTTCTTT.

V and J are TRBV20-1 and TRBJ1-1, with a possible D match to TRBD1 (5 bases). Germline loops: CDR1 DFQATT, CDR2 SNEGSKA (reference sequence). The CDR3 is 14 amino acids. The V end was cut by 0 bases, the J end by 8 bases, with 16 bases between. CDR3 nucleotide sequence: TGCAGTGCTAGAGAACCACGGGTACAGGAGGAAGCTTTCTTT. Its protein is CSAREPRVQEEAFF.